This T cell receptor (beta chain) was observed in a study of blood T cell repertoires in COVID-19. The wider study: Italy, Spain and the United States were the sources of the convalescent and acute COVID-19 samples. Sample material is recorded as cDNA or gDNA derived from T cells, B-cell-depleted T cells, or PBMCs.

J lost 2 bases, V lost 4 bases, and 2 bases had no gene match. CDR1 and CDR2 (germline): SGHRS, YFSETQ. This CDR3 region has 14 residues. Authors' methods: Amplification of reference gene primers was used by the study to estimate nucleated cell counts. The protocol was immunoSEQ multiplex PCR, while the TCRdb copy is restricted to in-frame clones and leaves out a portion. V and J calls and clone size come straight from that table; D and trimming were deduced from the DNA. The top ten hold approximately 10% of the sample, which has 150,000 or so clones, 81% seen once. Sequencing was performed on peripheral blood. The receptor comes from a man aged 55 to 70 with active or convalescent COVID-19. The chain carries TRBV5-1 and TRBJ1-1; 10 bases are shared with TRBD1. The CDR3 loop reads CASSGTGANTEAFF. CDR3 DNA sequence: TGCGCCAGCAGCGGGACAGGGGCAAACACTGAAGCTTTCTTT.